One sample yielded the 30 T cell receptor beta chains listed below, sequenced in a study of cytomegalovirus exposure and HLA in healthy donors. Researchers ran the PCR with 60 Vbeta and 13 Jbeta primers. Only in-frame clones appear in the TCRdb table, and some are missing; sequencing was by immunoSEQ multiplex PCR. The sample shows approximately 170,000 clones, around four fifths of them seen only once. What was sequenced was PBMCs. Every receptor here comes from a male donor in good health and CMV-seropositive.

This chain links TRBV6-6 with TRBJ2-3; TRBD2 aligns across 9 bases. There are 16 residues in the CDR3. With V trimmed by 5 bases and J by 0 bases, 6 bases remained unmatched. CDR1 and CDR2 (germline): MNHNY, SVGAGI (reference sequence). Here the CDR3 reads CASSPSGGLSTDTQYF. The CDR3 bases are TGTGCCAGCAGTCCCAGCGGGGGGCTCAGCACAGATACGCAGTATTTT.

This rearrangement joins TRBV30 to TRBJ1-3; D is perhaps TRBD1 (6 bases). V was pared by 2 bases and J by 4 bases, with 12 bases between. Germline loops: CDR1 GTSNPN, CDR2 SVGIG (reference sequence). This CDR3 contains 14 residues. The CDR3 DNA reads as TGTGCCTGGAGTAGAGACAGGTTCGGAAACACCATATATTTT. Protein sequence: CAWSRDRFGNTIYF.

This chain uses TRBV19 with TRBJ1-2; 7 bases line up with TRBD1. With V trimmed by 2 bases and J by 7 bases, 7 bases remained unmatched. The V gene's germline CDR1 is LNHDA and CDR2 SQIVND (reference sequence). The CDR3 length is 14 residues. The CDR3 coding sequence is TGTGCCAGTAGTATAAAAGGGGGCCTCGGTGGCTACACCTTC. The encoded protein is CASSIKGGLGGYTF.

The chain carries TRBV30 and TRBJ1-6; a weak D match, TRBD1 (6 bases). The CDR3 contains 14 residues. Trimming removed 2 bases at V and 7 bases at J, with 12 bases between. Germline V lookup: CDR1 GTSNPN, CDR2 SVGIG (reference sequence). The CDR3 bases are TGTGCCTGGAGTTCAGACAGGTTAAATTCACCCCTCCACTTT. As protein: CAWSSDRLNSPLHF. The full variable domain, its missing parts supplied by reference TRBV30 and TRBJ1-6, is SQTIHQWPATLVQPVGSPLSLECTVEGTSNPNLYWYRQAAGRGLQLLFYSVGIGQISSEVPQNLSASRPQDRQFILSSKKLLLSDSGFYLCAWSSDRLNSPLHFGNGTRLTVT.

The CDR3 region is CASSFILSTDTQYF. The DNA of the CDR3 is TGTGCCAGCAGCTTTATCCTTAGCACAGATACGCAGTATTTT. The J gene is TRBJ2-3, the V gene TRBV5-4; no definite D call. V lost 2 bases to trimming and J lost 0 bases, with 7 bases between them. CDR1 SGHNT and CDR2 YYREEE come from the germline V gene (reference sequence). This CDR3 contains 14 residues.

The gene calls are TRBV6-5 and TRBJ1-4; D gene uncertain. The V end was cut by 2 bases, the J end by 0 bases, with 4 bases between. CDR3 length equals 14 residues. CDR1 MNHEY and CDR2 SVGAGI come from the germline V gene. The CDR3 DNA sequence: TGTGCCAGCAGTTACGAGGCAACTAATGAAAAACTGTTTTTT. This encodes CASSYEATNEKLFF.

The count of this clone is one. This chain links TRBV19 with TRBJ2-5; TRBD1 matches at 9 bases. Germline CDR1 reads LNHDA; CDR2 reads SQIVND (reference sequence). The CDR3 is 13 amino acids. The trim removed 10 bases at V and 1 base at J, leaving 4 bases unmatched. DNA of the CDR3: TGTGCCACCTCGGGACAGGGCCAAGAGACCCAGTACTTC. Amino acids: CATSGQGQETQYF.

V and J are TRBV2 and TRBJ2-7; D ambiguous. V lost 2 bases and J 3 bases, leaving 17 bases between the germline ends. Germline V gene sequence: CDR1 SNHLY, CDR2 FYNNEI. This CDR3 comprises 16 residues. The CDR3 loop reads CASSENYITEYYEQYF. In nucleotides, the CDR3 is TGTGCCAGCAGTGAAAACTATATAACCGAGTACTACGAGCAGTACTTC. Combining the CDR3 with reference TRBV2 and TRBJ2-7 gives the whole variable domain EPEVTQTPSHQVTQMGQEVILRCVPISNHLYFYWYRQILGQKVEFLVSFYNNEISEKSEIFDDQFSVERPDGSNFTLKIRSTKLEDSAMYFCASSENYITEYYEQYFGPGTRLTVT.

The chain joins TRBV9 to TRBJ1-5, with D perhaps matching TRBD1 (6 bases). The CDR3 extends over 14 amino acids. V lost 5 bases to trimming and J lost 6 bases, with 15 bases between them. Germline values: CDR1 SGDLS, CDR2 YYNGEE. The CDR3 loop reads CASSRTGSVQPQHF. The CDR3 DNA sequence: TGTGCCAGCAGTCGAACAGGGTCGGTTCAGCCCCAGCATTTT.

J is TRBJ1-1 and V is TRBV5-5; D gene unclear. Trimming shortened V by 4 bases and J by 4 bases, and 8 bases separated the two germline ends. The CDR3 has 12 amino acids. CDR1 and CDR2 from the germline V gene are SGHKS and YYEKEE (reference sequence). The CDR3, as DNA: TGTGCCAGCAGCCCCTCAGGCACTGAAGCTTTCTTT. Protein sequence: CASSPSGTEAFF.

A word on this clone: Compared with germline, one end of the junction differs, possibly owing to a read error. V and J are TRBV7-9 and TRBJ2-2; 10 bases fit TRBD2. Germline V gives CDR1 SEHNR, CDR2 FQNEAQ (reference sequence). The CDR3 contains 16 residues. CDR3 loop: CSSSPASGGATGELFF. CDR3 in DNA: TGTTCCAGCAGCCCTGCCAGCGGGGGGGCCACCGGGGAGCTGTTTTTT.

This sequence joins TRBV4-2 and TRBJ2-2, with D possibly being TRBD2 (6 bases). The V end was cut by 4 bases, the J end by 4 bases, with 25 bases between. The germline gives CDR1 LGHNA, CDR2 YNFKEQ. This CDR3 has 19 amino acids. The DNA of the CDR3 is TGTGCCAGCAGCCCGAATTACCCTGAGCAAAGCGGGCTCACCGGGGAGCTGTTTTTT. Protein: CASSPNYPEQSGLTGELFF.

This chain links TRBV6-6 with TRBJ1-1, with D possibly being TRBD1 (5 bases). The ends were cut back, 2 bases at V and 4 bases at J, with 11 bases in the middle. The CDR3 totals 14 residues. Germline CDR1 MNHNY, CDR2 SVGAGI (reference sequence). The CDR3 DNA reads TGTGCCAGCAGTTACGTGGGGCTGAGCACTGAAGCTTTCTTT. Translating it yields CASSYVGLSTEAFF.

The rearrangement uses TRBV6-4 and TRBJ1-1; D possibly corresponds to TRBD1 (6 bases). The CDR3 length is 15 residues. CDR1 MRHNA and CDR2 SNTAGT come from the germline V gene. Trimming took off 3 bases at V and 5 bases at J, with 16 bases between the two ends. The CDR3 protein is CASSDTRGVGTEAFF. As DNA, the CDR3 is TGTGCCAGCAGTGATACCAGGGGTGTAGGGACTGAAGCTTTCTTT.

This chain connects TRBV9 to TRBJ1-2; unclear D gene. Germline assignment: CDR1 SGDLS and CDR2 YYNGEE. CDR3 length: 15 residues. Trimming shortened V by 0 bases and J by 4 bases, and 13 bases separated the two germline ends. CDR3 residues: CASSVGGAVSYGYTF. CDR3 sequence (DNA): TGTGCCAGCAGCGTAGGAGGAGCGGTGAGCTATGGCTACACCTTC.

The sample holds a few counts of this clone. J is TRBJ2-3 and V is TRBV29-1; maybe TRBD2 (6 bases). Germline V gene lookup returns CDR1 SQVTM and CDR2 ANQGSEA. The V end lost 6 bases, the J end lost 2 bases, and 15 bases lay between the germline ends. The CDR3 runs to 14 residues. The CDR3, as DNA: TGCAGCGTGGGTACAGGAGGGAACACAGATACGCAGTATTTT. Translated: CSVGTGGNTDTQYF.

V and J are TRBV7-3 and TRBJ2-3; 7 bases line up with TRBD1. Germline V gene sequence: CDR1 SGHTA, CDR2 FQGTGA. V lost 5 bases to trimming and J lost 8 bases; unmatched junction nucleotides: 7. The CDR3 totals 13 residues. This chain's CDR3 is CASSPGGRGTQYF. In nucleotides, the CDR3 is TGTGCCAGCAGCCCAGGGGGAAGGGGTACGCAGTATTTT.

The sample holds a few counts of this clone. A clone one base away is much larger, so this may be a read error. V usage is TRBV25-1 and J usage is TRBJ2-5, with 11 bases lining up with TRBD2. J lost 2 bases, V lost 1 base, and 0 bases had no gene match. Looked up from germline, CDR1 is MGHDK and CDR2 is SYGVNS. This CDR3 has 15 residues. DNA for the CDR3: TGTGCCAGCAGTGAATTAGCGGGGGGGCAAGAGACCCAGTACTTC. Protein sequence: CASSELAGGQETQYF.

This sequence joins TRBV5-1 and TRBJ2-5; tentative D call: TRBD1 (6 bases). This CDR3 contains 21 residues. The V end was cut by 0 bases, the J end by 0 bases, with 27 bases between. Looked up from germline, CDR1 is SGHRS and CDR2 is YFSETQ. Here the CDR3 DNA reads TGCGCCAGCAGCTTGGGTGTGGGCATCCACCAGGGGCTTGTTGACCAAGAGACCCAGTACTTC. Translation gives CASSLGVGIHQGLVDQETQYF.

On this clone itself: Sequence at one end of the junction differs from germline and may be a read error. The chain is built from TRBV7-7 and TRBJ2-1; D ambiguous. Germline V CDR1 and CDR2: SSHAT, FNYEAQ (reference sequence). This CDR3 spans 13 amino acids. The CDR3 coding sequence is TGTGCTAGCAGCTTAGCATCCGGCAATGAGCAGTTCTTC. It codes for CASSLASGNEQFF.

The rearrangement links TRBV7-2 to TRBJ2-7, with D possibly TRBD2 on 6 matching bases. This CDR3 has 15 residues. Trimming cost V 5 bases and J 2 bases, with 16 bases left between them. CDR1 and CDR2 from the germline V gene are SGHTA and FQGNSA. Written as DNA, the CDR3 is TGTGCCAGCAGCAGGCGGGAAACAGGAACCTACGAGCAGTACTTC. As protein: CASSRRETGTYEQYF. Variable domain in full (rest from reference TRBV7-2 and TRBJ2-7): GAGVSQSPSNKVTEKGKDVELRCDPISGHTALYWYRQSLGQGLEFLIYFQGNSAPDKSGLPSDRFSAERTGGSVSTLTIQRTQQEDSAVYLCASSRRETGTYEQYFGPGTRLTVT.

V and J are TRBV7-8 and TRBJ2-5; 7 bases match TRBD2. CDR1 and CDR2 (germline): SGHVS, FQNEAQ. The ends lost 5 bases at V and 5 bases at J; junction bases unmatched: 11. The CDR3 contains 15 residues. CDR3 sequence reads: CASSDRLARWETQYF. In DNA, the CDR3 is TGTGCCAGCAGCGACCGACTAGCTAGGTGGGAGACCCAGTACTTC.

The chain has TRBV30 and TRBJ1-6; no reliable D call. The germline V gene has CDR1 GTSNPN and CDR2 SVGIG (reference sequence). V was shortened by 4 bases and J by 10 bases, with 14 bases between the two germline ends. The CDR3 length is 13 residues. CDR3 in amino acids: CAWKGGLGSPLHF. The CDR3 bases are TGTGCCTGGAAAGGAGGGCTAGGATCACCCCTCCACTTT.

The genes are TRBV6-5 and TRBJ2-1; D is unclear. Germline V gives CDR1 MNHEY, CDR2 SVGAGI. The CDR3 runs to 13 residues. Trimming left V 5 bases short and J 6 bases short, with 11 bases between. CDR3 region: CASSRTVSNEQFF. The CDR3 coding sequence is TGTGCCAGCAGTCGTACTGTTAGCAATGAGCAGTTCTTC.

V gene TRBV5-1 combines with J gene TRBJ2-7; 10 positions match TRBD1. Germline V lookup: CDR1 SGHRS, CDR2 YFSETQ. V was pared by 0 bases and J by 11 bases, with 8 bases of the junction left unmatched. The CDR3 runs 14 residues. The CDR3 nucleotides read TGCGCCAGCAGCTTGGACCCCGGGACAGGGGAAAAGTACTTC. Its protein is CASSLDPGTGEKYF.

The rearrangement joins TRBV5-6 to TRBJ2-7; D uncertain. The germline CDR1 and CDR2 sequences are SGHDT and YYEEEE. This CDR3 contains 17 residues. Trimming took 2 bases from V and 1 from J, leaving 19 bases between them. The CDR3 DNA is TGTGCCAGCAGCTTTGGTATCCAGGCCATCCTTTCCTACGAGCAGTACTTC. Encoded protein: CASSFGIQAILSYEQYF.

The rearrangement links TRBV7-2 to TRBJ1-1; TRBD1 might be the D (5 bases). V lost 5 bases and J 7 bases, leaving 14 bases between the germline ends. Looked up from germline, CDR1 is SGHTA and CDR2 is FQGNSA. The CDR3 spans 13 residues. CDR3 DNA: TGTGCCAGCAGCCTATCGACAGCTCTTGAAGCTTTCTTT. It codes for CASSLSTALEAFF.

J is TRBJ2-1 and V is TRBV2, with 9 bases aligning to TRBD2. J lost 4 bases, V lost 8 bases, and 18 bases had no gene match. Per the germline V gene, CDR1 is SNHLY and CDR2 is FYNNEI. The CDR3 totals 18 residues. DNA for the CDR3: TGTGCCAGCCCCCGCCGTTGGAGCGGGGGGAACAATTACAATGAGCAGTTCTTC. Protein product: CASPRRWSGGNNYNEQFF.

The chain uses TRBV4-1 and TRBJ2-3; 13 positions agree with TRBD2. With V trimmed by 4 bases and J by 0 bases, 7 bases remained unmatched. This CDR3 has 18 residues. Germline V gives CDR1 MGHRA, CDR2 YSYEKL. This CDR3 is CASSPRGLAGVSTDTQYF. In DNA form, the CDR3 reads TGCGCCAGCAGCCCTCGTGGACTAGCGGGGGTTAGCACAGATACGCAGTATTTT.

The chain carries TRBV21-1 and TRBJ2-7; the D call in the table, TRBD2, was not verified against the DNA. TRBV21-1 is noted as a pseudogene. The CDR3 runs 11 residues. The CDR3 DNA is TGTGCCAGCAGCACTCAAGAGGGGCAGTACTTC. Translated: CASSTQEGQYF.